Presented here are 6 T cell receptor beta chains from one specimen sequenced in a study of cytomegalovirus exposure and HLA in healthy donors. The PCR ran on 60 Vbeta and 13 Jbeta primers. Assay used: immunoSEQ multiplex PCR; TCRdb lists only in-frame clones, some missing. This repertoire shows tens of thousands of clones, about four fifths found once; its top ten account for roughly 51%. The sequenced material came from PBMCs. The source of these receptors is a man aged 45-65 years in good health and CMV-seropositive.

This chain's CDR3 is CASGQGTNEKLFF. In DNA, the CDR3 is TGTGCCAGCGGACAGGGAACTAATGAAAAACTGTTTTTT. The chain couples TRBV6-6 to TRBJ1-4; 8 positions match TRBD1. Germline V gene lookup returns CDR1 MNHNY and CDR2 SVGAGI (reference sequence). The V segment lost 8 bases and the J segment 1 base; nucleotides outside the gene matches: 0. CDR3 length: 13 residues.

V and J are TRBV18 and TRBJ1-6; tentative D call: TRBD1 (6 bases). The CDR3 covers 16 residues. From germline, CDR1 is KGHSH and CDR2 LQKENI. Deletions cut 3 bases from V and 7 bases from J, with 16 bases between. DNA for the CDR3: TGTGCCAGCTCACCTCAACGGGGGGGGGCGAATTCACCCCTCCACTTT. It encodes CASSPQRGGANSPLHF.

J is TRBJ2-3 and V is TRBV28; 10 bases are shared with TRBD1. CDR1 and CDR2 (germline): MDHEN, SYDVKM. V was pared by 2 bases and J by 2 bases, with 4 bases of the junction left unmatched. CDR3 length: 16 residues. CDR3 DNA sequence: TGTGCCAGCAGTTTAAGAGGGACAGGGGTCACAGATACGCAGTATTTT. Translating it yields CASSLRGTGVTDTQYF.

V and J are TRBV6-5 and TRBJ2-5, with 8 bases matching TRBD1. The J call may not be correct, given that the DNA end is closer to TRBJ2-7. Germline assignment: CDR1 MNHEY and CDR2 SVGAGI. The CDR3 extends over 15 amino acids. CDR3 amino acids: CASSQHRGSTYEQYF. DNA of the CDR3: TGTGCCAGCAGTCAACACAGGGGGTCGACCTACGAGCAGTACTTC.

The gene calls are TRBV5-1 and TRBJ1-5; 10 bases are a match to TRBD1. V dropped 2 bases and J dropped 5; count of bases not matched to a gene: 1. This CDR3 has 14 residues. Germline lookup yields CDR1 SGHRS and CDR2 YFSETQ. Here the CDR3 DNA reads TGCGCCAGCAGCTTTGGGACAGGGGATCAGCCCCAGCATTTT. Amino acids: CASSFGTGDQPQHF.

The J gene is TRBJ2-3, the V gene TRBV19; 9 bases are a match to TRBD1. CDR3 length equals 15 residues. In germline, CDR1 is LNHDA, CDR2 SQIVND (reference sequence). V lost 5 bases, J lost 2 bases, and 5 bases stayed unmatched. The CDR3 DNA follows: TGTGCCAGTAGTCCGTGGACAGGGGCCACAGATACGCAGTATTTT. Translated, it gives CASSPWTGATDTQYF. Filled out from reference TRBV19 and TRBJ2-3, the complete variable domain reads DGGITQSPKYLFRKEGQNVTLSCEQNLNHDAMYWYRQDPGQGLRLIYYSQIVNDFQKGDIAEGYSVSREKKESFPLTVTSAQKNPTAFYLCASSPWTGATDTQYFGPGTRLTVL.